The rows below give T cell receptor beta chains drawn from one sample of a study of T cell responses to AZD1222 COVID-19 vaccine. Repertoires were generated with immunoSEQ multiplex PCR, while TCRdb's copy carries only in-frame clones and drops some. The sample comprises around 140,000 clones, almost 95% of which are singletons, and 3% to 4.5% rests with the top ten. Sequencing was performed on peripheral blood, taken 28 days after the second AZD1222 dose. The receptors derive from an adult who received the AZD1222 COVID-19 vaccine. Both conserved end residues are part of each CDR3. Each record gives: D gene, clone size, V gene, J gene, CDR3 DNA, CDR3 protein. D genes are given only for firm matches. Rows give clone size only sometimes, using once, few, many, or a class for an expanded clone.

>TRBD1|once|TRBV6-5|TRBJ1-5
TGTGCCAGCAGTTCCGGGACAGGAGGAAGACAGCCCCAGCATTTT
CASSSGTGGRQPQHF
>TRBD1|NA|TRBV2|TRBJ1-1
TGTGCCAGCAGTGAGGACAGGGACACTGAAGCTTTCTTT
CASSEDRDTEAFF
>NA|NA|TRBV30|TRBJ2-6
TGTGCCTGGGACAGTCCATTCTCTGGGGCCAACGTCCTGACTTTC
CAWDSPFSGANVLTF
>NA|NA|TRBV28|TRBJ1-5
TGTGCCAGCAGTTTTCTAGCCAACAATCAGCCCCAGCATTTT
CASSFLANNQPQHF
>NA|NA|TRBV25-1|TRBJ1-2
TGTGCCAGCAGTGAGTCCTTTTTAGGTACCTATGGCTACACCTTC
CASSESFLGTYGYTF
>TRBD1|NA|TRBV28|TRBJ2-5
TGTGCCAGCAGTAGCCCACAGGGGTGGGGGAAGGAGACCCAGTACTTC
CASSSPQGWGKETQYF
>NA|NA|TRBV28|TRBJ1-1
TGTGCCAGCAGTTTGGCAGGGGTTCGATCGGACACTGAAGCTTTCTTT
CASSLAGVRSDTEAFF
>NA|NA|TRBV5-3|TRBJ1-5
TGTGCCAGAAGCTTACGGCCGTGGAGGCAGCCCCGGCATTTT
CARSLRPWRQPRHF
>TRBD1|NA|TRBV18|TRBJ1-4
TGTGCCAGCTCATCGGGACAGGGGGCAGCTAATGAAAAACTGTTTTTT
CASSSGQGAANEKLFF
>NA|NA|TRBV11-2|TRBJ1-2
TGTGCCAGCAGCTTAGGTCGAGACAGCTATGGCTACACCTTC
CASSLGRDSYGYTF
>TRBD1|NA|TRBV28|TRBJ2-7
TGTGCCAGCAGCTGGGACAGGGCCTACGAGCAGTACTTC
CASSWDRAYEQYF
>TRBD2|NA|TRBV28|TRBJ2-3
TGTGCCAGCAGAGACCGCGTAGCGGGGCGCCAAGTAGGGCAGTATTTT
CASRDRVAGRQVGQYF
>TRBD1|NA|TRBV6-4|TRBJ2-1
TGTGCCAGCAGTGGGTCGACAGGGCCTTACAATGAGCAGTTCTTC
CASSGSTGPYNEQFF
>NA|NA|TRBV5-4|TRBJ2-1
TGTGCCAGCAGCCCGGGCCAGGGGCCGGGCAATGAGCAGTTCTTC
CASSPGQGPGNEQFF
>TRBD1|NA|TRBV7-9|TRBJ1-2
TGTGCCAGCAGCTTGACAGGGTTACCCTATGGCTACACCTTC
CASSLTGLPYGYTF
>NA|NA|TRBV15|TRBJ1-6
TGTGCCACCAGCAGAGCCAGGTTTGATTCACCCCTCCACTTT
CATSRARFDSPLHF